The next 10 T cell receptor beta chains were all read from a single sample in a study of CD8 T cells in ankylosing spondylitis. TCRdb ran MiXCR on the 5' RACE reads and lists one entry per CDR3 protein. Seen here are about 250,000 distinct CDR3 sequences, roughly a tenth observed once, and the top ten hold around 3%. Sequencing input: blood, either unsorted or a sorted T cell fraction (not recorded which). These receptors were collected from a male donor with ankylosing spondylitis or in good health (not recorded which).

Here the CDR3 reads CASSLETPGRIGNTIYF. The DNA for the CDR3 is TGCGCCAGCAGCCTGGAAACCCCGGGACGGATTGGAAACACCATATATTTT. The chain joins TRBV5-1 to TRBJ1-3; D might be TRBD1 (5 bases). The V and J ends lost 4 bases and 3 bases respectively, with 20 bases between them. The CDR3 contains 17 residues. Per germline, CDR1 SGHRS and CDR2 YFSETQ.

The table lists this clonotype with many counts. Written as DNA, the CDR3 is TGTGCCAGCAGCCCCCGGGACAGGGTTACCGGGGAGCTGTTTTTT. Translated, it gives CASSPRDRVTGELFF. This chain connects TRBV3-1 to TRBJ2-2; 9 nucleotides align to TRBD1. This CDR3 is 15 amino acids long. J lost 5 bases, V lost 4 bases, and 5 bases had no gene match. CDR1 and CDR2 from the germline V gene are LGHDT and YNNKEL (reference sequence).

This clonotype came up many times. V and J are TRBV30 and TRBJ2-3, with TRBD2 identical over 9 bases. This CDR3 is built from 14 residues. Germline V lookup: CDR1 GTSNPN, CDR2 SVGIG (reference sequence). Unmatched junction bases numbered 4, after V lost 4 bases and J lost 2 bases. CDR3 in amino acids: CAWTSGDSTDTQYF. The CDR3 DNA reads as TGTGCCTGGACTAGCGGGGACTCCACAGATACGCAGTATTTT.

This clonotype has a handful of counts. The CDR3 reads CASSEATTSTDTQYF. The CDR3, as DNA: TGTGCCAGCAGTGAAGCGACCACTAGCACAGATACGCAGTATTTT. This rearrangement joins TRBV2 to TRBJ2-3, with D hard to call. Trimming took 0 bases from V and 0 from J, leaving 7 bases between them. CDR3 length: 15 amino acids. From germline, CDR1 is SNHLY and CDR2 FYNNEI.

This clonotype was observed many times. The rearrangement links TRBV6-2 or TRBV6-3 to TRBJ2-5; D might be TRBD1 (6 bases). The CDR3 sequence is 12 residues long. Germline V gene sequence: CDR1 MNHEY, CDR2 SVGEGT. V was clipped by 8 bases and J by 5 bases, with 12 bases between them. The CDR3 is CASFRGGETQYF. CDR3 sequence (DNA): TGTGCCAGCTTCAGGGGTGGGGAGACCCAGTACTTC.

This chain connects TRBV5-1 to TRBJ1-1, with a possible D match to TRBD1 (6 bases). Germline V gene lookup returns CDR1 SGHRS and CDR2 YFSETQ. This CDR3 is 16 amino acids long. Between the trimmed V and J ends, which lost 4 bases and 1 base, there was a span of 17 bases. The CDR3 sequence is CASSGGPGAGNTEAFF. Here the CDR3 DNA reads TGCGCCAGCAGCGGGGGACCAGGGGCAGGGAACACTGAAGCTTTCTTT.

In this sample, this clonotype turned up many times. This chain joins TRBV7-2 and TRBJ2-7; 12 bases are shared with TRBD1. The germline V gene has CDR1 SGHTA and CDR2 FQGNSA. V lost 5 bases and J lost 2; bases outside the gene matches: 4. The CDR3 spans 15 residues. The CDR3 reads CASSPGTGGPYEQYF. In DNA form, the CDR3 reads TGTGCCAGCAGCCCAGGGACAGGGGGCCCCTACGAGCAGTACTTC.

There are a few counts of this clonotype. The rearrangement uses TRBV7-8 and TRBJ2-3; D remains unclear. V lost 6 bases and J 8 bases, leaving 15 bases between the germline ends. CDR1 and CDR2 (germline): SGHVS, FQNEAQ. The CDR3 length is 13 residues. The DNA for the CDR3 is TGTGCCAGCAGTTCCCAGGCCTTGGGTACGCAGTATTTT. Its protein is CASSSQALGTQYF.

This clonotype appeared a few times. The DNA for the CDR3 is TGTGCCAGCAGCTACGGGACAGGAGCTGTCTACGAGCAGTACTTC. This codes for CASSYGTGAVYEQYF. This chain uses TRBV11-2 with TRBJ2-7, with 8 bases identical to TRBD1. The trim removed 4 bases at V and 3 bases at J, leaving 8 bases unmatched. The CDR3 totals 15 residues. Germline V gene sequence: CDR1 SGHAT, CDR2 FQNNGV.

This clonotype was recorded many times. The chain recombines TRBV19 with TRBJ1-2, with D unresolved. This CDR3 region has 11 residues. V lost 1 base and J lost 7, with 4 bases in between. CDR1 and CDR2 from the germline V gene are LNHDA and SQIVND (reference sequence). The CDR3 is CASSIGSGYTF. The CDR3 nucleotides read TGTGCCAGTAGTATAGGGTCTGGCTACACCTTC.